Each of the 32 T cell receptor beta chains below was sequenced from the same sample in a study of blood T cell repertoires in COVID-19 (dated by TCRdb to 2020 to 2021). Libraries were built with the immunoSEQ multiplex PCR assay. The immuneACCESS repertoire file appears here via TCRdb, limited to in-frame rearrangements. These files lack a portion of the clones; in checked studies, under half of the deficit traces to unresolved V genes, and the cause of the others is not known. The sample table contains approximately 280,000 clones; only one count was recorded for 90% of them. The ten largest clones add up to 6% to 7% of the sample. Input material: peripheral blood. Receptor source: a woman in her twenties or thirties with COVID-19, enrolled during active disease.

The chain links TRBV18 to TRBJ2-3; 14 bases are shared with TRBD2. There are 16 residues in the CDR3. Germline CDR1 KGHSH, CDR2 LQKENI. Trimming cost V 2 bases and J 6 bases; bases outside gene matches: 4. The CDR3 spells CASSPGTSGSADTQYF. The CDR3 nucleotides are TGTGCCAGCTCACCAGGGACTAGCGGGAGTGCCGATACGCAGTATTTT.

This clone appeared a single time. Distinct nucleotide sequences in the sample also encode this CDR3. V and J are TRBV11-2 and TRBJ1-4; D is perhaps TRBD1 (5 bases). Looked up from germline, CDR1 is SGHAT and CDR2 is FQNNGV. V was cut by 5 bases and J by 0 bases, with 7 bases left in between. The CDR3 totals 14 residues. CDR3 in amino acids: CASSLRATNEKLFF. The CDR3 DNA is TGTGCCAGCAGCCTCAGGGCAACTAATGAAAAACTGTTTTTT.

The V gene is TRBV5-5, the J gene TRBJ1-5; 8 nucleotides line up with TRBD1. The J segment lost 7 bases and the V segment lost 4 bases, leaving 4 bases of the junction unmatched. The CDR3 spans 13 residues. Germline V gives CDR1 SGHKS, CDR2 YYEKEE (reference sequence). The CDR3 DNA reads TGTGCCAGCAGCAGGACAGGGCCCCAGCCCCAGCATTTT. As protein: CASSRTGPQPQHF.

The gene calls are TRBV30 and TRBJ2-3, with a possible D match to TRBD2 (5 bases). The V gene's germline CDR1 is GTSNPN and CDR2 SVGIG (reference sequence). The CDR3 is 12 residues long. V lost 3 bases to trimming and J lost 2 bases, with 6 bases between them. CDR3 loop: CAWRDFTDTQYF. The CDR3, as DNA: TGTGCCTGGAGGGACTTCACAGATACGCAGTATTTT.

In its sample, this clone was seen a few times. This sequence joins TRBV7-2 and TRBJ1-6, with 8 bases aligning to TRBD1. Looked up from germline, CDR1 is SGHTA and CDR2 is FQGNSA. The trim removed 7 bases at V and 4 bases at J, leaving 6 bases unmatched. The CDR3 is 15 amino acids. The CDR3 loop reads CASIPDRGYNSPLHF. CDR3 coding DNA: TGTGCCAGCATCCCCGACAGGGGATATAATTCACCCCTCCACTTT. Drawing the rest from reference TRBV7-2 and TRBJ1-6, the complete variable domain is GAGVSQSPSNKVTEKGKDVELRCDPISGHTALYWYRQSLGQGLEFLIYFQGNSAPDKSGLPSDRFSAERTGGSVSTLTIQRTQQEDSAVYLCASIPDRGYNSPLHFGNGTRLTVT.

This chain uses TRBV5-6 with TRBJ2-1; no definite D call. The ends were cut back, 2 bases at V and 0 bases at J, with 9 bases in the middle. Germline CDR1 is SGHDT and CDR2 is YYEEEE. This CDR3 contains 15 residues. CDR3 amino acids: CASSFDGVSYNEQFF. CDR3 bases: TGTGCCAGCAGCTTCGACGGAGTCTCCTACAATGAGCAGTTCTTC.

The rearrangement uses TRBV6-6 and TRBJ2-2; the D gene is possibly TRBD1 (7 bases). CDR1 is MNHNY, CDR2 SVGAGI, per germline (reference sequence). Trimming removed 3 bases from V and 4 bases from J, with 12 bases in between. The CDR3 sequence is 15 residues long. CDR3 DNA sequence: TGTGCCAGCAGTTATAGACAGGGAGGCACCGGGGAGCTGTTTTTT. Its protein product is CASSYRQGGTGELFF.

This clone has just one count. V usage is TRBV2 and J usage is TRBJ2-2; 11 nucleotides line up with TRBD2. Germline loops: CDR1 SNHLY, CDR2 FYNNEI. V gave up 7 bases and J gave up 2 bases; unmatched junction bases: 9. CDR3 size: 17 residues. The CDR3 DNA sequence: TGTGCCAGCACTCCCCTCACTAGCGGGAGTAACACCGGGGAGCTGTTTTTT. Translation: CASTPLTSGSNTGELFF.

This chain connects TRBV7-9 to TRBJ2-5; a possible D gene is TRBD2 (5 bases). The CDR3 spans 16 residues. Germline assignment: CDR1 SEHNR and CDR2 FQNEAQ (reference sequence). Trimming shortened V by 1 base and J by 4 bases, and 16 bases separated the two germline ends. Written as DNA, the CDR3 is TGTGCCAGCAGCTTAGAGGCAGGAGGCTGGGGAGAGACCCAGTACTTC. Translated, it gives CASSLEAGGWGETQYF.

The gene calls are TRBV6-9 and TRBJ2-2; D gene ambiguous. CDR3 size: 16 residues. V was clipped by 0 bases and J by 0 bases, with 8 bases between them. Germline assignment: CDR1 MNHGY and CDR2 SVAAGI. CDR3 protein: CASSYSGRANTGELFF. The CDR3 DNA is TGTGCCAGCAGTTATTCCGGTCGTGCGAACACCGGGGAGCTGTTTTTT.

This clone is a singleton in its sample. The chain carries TRBV11-2 and TRBJ2-1, with TRBD2 matching 12 bases. V gave up 6 bases and J gave up 7 bases; unmatched junction bases: 10. The CDR3 runs 16 residues. Germline lookup yields CDR1 SGHAT and CDR2 FQNNGV. Here the CDR3 reads CASRTPLAGGPNEQFF. The CDR3 nucleotides read TGTGCCAGCAGAACGCCCCTAGCGGGAGGGCCGAATGAGCAGTTCTTC.

The chain uses TRBV28 and TRBJ1-6; possibly TRBD1 for D (6 bases). This CDR3 contains 16 residues. The V end lost 6 bases, the J end lost 7 bases, and 19 bases lay between the germline ends. Germline values: CDR1 MDHEN, CDR2 SYDVKM. Here the CDR3 DNA reads TGTGCCAGCAGGTCTCTTTTTGGGGGCGGAAATTCACCCCTCCACTTT. Amino acids: CASRSLFGGGNSPLHF.

The gene calls are TRBV7-3 and TRBJ1-6; D remains ambiguous. V lost 4 bases and J 7 bases, leaving 14 bases between the germline ends. This CDR3 spans 15 amino acids. In germline, CDR1 is SGHTA, CDR2 FQGTGA. CDR3 sequence: CASSSSGMENSPLHF. CDR3 DNA: TGTGCCAGCAGCTCATCCGGGATGGAGAATTCACCCCTCCACTTT. Combining the CDR3 with reference TRBV7-3 and TRBJ1-6 gives the whole variable domain GAGVSQTPSNKVTEKGKYVELRCDPISGHTALYWYRQSLGQGPEFLIYFQGTGAADDSGLPNDRFFAVRPEGSVSTLKIQRTERGDSAVYLCASSSSGMENSPLHFGNGTRLTVT.

The chain has TRBV4-2 and TRBJ2-7, with D tentatively TRBD1 (5 bases). Trimming took off 0 bases at V and 2 bases at J, with 14 bases between the two ends. There are 16 residues in the CDR3. CDR1 and CDR2 (germline): LGHNA, YNFKEQ. CDR3: CASSQDKGRPPYEQYF. The CDR3 region has the DNA TGTGCCAGCAGCCAAGATAAGGGGCGGCCCCCCTACGAGCAGTACTTC.

This clone came up once. CDR3 amino acids: CASSLTSASTDTQYF. CDR3 DNA sequence: TGTGCCAGCAGCTTGACTAGCGCCAGCACAGATACGCAGTATTTT. The chain employs TRBV7-9 and TRBJ2-3, with 8 bases lining up with TRBD2. Germline loops: CDR1 SEHNR, CDR2 FQNEAQ (reference sequence). J gave up 0 bases and V 3 bases, and 2 bases lay outside the gene matches. The CDR3 covers 15 residues.

This chain joins TRBV6-5 and TRBJ1-1; weak D call: TRBD1 (5 bases). Germline CDR1 MNHEY, CDR2 SVGAGI. The CDR3 length is 14 residues. The germline V and J ends were trimmed by 6 bases and 3 bases, with 14 bases remaining between them. The CDR3 DNA is TGTGCCAGCAGACTTCAGGGAGGGGACACTGAAGCTTTCTTT. This translates into CASRLQGGDTEAFF.

J is TRBJ1-2 and V is TRBV7-9; 8 bases agree with TRBD1. The V gene's germline CDR1 is SEHNR and CDR2 FQNEAQ (reference sequence). This CDR3 is 13 amino acids long. With 6 bases clipped from V and 5 bases from J, the junction kept 5 bases outside the gene matches. CDR3 protein: CASRRTGTYGYTF. CDR3 nucleotide sequence: TGTGCCAGCAGGAGGACAGGGACTTATGGCTACACCTTC.

In regard to this clone: At one end, the junction sequence differs from germline, possibly due to a read error. The rearrangement links TRBV7-7 to TRBJ1-3, with D possibly matching TRBD1 (5 bases). The CDR3 length is 14 residues. Germline V gives CDR1 SSHAT, CDR2 FNYEAQ (reference sequence). CDR3 bases: TGTGCTAGCAGCTCGGGGGTTTCTGGAAACACCATATATTTT. Protein sequence: CASSSGVSGNTIYF.

This clone was counted between two and nine times. Compared with germline, one end of the junction differs, possibly owing to a read error. V usage is TRBV7-7 and J usage is TRBJ2-3; 11 bases align to TRBD2. The germline CDR1 and CDR2 sequences are SSHAT and FNYEAQ (reference sequence). This CDR3 has 15 residues. DNA for the CDR3: TGTGCTAGCAGCTTGGGACTAGCGGGCACAGATACGCAGTATTTT. Protein: CASSLGLAGTDTQYF.

CDR3 in DNA: TGTGCCAGCAGCCAACGACAGGGGGCTAATGAAAAACTGTTTTTT. Translating gives CASSQRQGANEKLFF. This rearrangement joins TRBV7-2 to TRBJ1-4; TRBD1 aligns across 9 bases. The CDR3 runs to 15 residues. Germline values: CDR1 SGHTA, CDR2 FQGNSA. The V segment lost 5 bases and the J segment 3 bases; nucleotides outside the gene matches: 4. The full variable domain, its missing parts supplied by reference TRBV7-2 and TRBJ1-4, is GAGVSQSPSNKVTEKGKDVELRCDPISGHTALYWYRQSLGQGLEFLIYFQGNSAPDKSGLPSDRFSAERTGGSVSTLTIQRTQQEDSAVYLCASSQRQGANEKLFFGSGTQLSVL.

V gene TRBV11-1 combines with J gene TRBJ1-2; 8 nucleotides align to TRBD1. Germline-derived CDR1 and CDR2 are SGHAT and FQDESV (reference sequence). The length of the CDR3 is 12 residues. The V and J ends lost 5 bases and 7 bases, in that order; junction bases with no gene match: 3. CDR3 sequence reads: CASSPDRAGYTF. CDR3 nucleotide sequence: TGTGCCAGCAGCCCGGACAGGGCTGGCTACACCTTC. The full variable domain, rest sourced from reference TRBV11-1 and TRBJ1-2, is EAEVAQSPRYKITEKSQAVAFWCDPISGHATLYWYRQILGQGPELLVQFQDESVVDDSQLPKDRFSAERLKGVDSTLKIQPAELGDSAMYLCASSPDRAGYTFGSGTRLTVV.

The count of this clone is one. The genes are TRBV9 and TRBJ1-2; D possibly corresponds to TRBD1 (5 bases). Trimming shortened V by 0 bases and J by 2 bases, and 17 bases separated the two germline ends. This CDR3 is built from 17 residues. Germline lookup yields CDR1 SGDLS and CDR2 YYNGEE. CDR3 sequence (DNA): TGTGCCAGCAGCGTAGGTGGTAGGGGCTCGGGCAACTATGGCTACACCTTC. Its translation: CASSVGGRGSGNYGYTF. Supplemented by reference TRBV9 and TRBJ1-2, the full variable domain reads DSGVTQTPKHLITATGQRVTLRCSPRSGDLSVYWYQQSLDQGLQFLIQYYNGEERAKGNILERFSAQQFPDLHSELNLSSLELGDSALYFCASSVGGRGSGNYGYTFGSGTRLTVV.

The chain joins TRBV5-6 to TRBJ2-7; D is undetermined. V was trimmed by 3 bases and J by 1 base, leaving 8 bases between them. The CDR3 runs 13 residues. From germline, CDR1 is SGHDT and CDR2 YYEEEE. The CDR3 DNA is TGTGCCAGCAGCTACGGTTTTTCCTACGAGCAGTACTTC. Translating gives CASSYGFSYEQYF.

The chain joins TRBV21-1 to TRBJ2-5; no check of the table's D call, TRBD2, against the DNA was made. TRBV21-1 is a known pseudogene. This CDR3 is 18 amino acids long. The CDR3 loop is CASSKVRSEGEGQETQYF. CDR3 nucleotides: TGTGCCAGCAGCAAAGTCCGTAGCGAGGGTGAGGGCCAAGAGACCCAGTACTTC.

The V gene is TRBV27, the J gene TRBJ1-2; 8 nucleotides align to TRBD1. CDR3 size: 16 residues. After removal of 5 bases from V and 3 bases from J, the junction contained 11 bases not matched to a gene. Per germline, CDR1 MNHEY and CDR2 SMNVEV (reference sequence). The CDR3 nucleotides read TGTGCCAGCAGTCCGATTTTGGGGACAGGAGACTATGGCTACACCTTC. Translation gives CASSPILGTGDYGYTF.

This chain connects TRBV30 to TRBJ1-2; D is ambiguous. V was shortened by 3 bases and J by 6 bases, with 14 bases between the two germline ends. Germline assignment: CDR1 GTSNPN and CDR2 SVGIG (reference sequence). The CDR3 sequence is 13 residues long. The CDR3 spells CAWRVWREDGYTF. The CDR3 DNA sequence: TGTGCCTGGAGAGTCTGGAGGGAGGATGGCTACACCTTC.

This chain links TRBV4-1 with TRBJ2-1, with D hard to call. Germline loops: CDR1 MGHRA, CDR2 YSYEKL. The CDR3 is 13 amino acids. Trimming left V 0 bases short and J 8 bases short, with 8 bases between. This CDR3 reads CASSQERRYEQFF. CDR3 sequence (DNA): TGCGCCAGCAGCCAAGAGAGGAGATATGAGCAGTTCTTC.

This chain joins TRBV30 and TRBJ2-2; 7 positions match TRBD1. V was clipped by 2 bases and J by 8 bases; unmatched bases: 8. Germline V gene sequence: CDR1 GTSNPN, CDR2 SVGIG (reference sequence). The CDR3 has 14 amino acids. The CDR3 coding sequence is TGTGCCTGGAGTACAGGGGCTATGGCGGGGGAGCTGTTTTTT. Translating it yields CAWSTGAMAGELFF.

V and J are TRBV2 and TRBJ2-3; TRBD2 agrees at 13 bases. CDR1 and CDR2 from the germline V gene are SNHLY and FYNNEI. Trimming at V came to 6 bases and at J to 0 bases, leaving 9 bases not matched to a gene. The CDR3 is made up of 18 amino acids. The CDR3 DNA follows: TGTGCCAGCAGCGGAAACGGACTAGCGGGAGTGAGCACAGATACGCAGTATTTT. This translates into CASSGNGLAGVSTDTQYF.

The gene calls are TRBV13 and TRBJ2-3; 8 nucleotides agree with TRBD1. The CDR3 is made up of 15 amino acids. CDR1 and CDR2 from the germline V gene are PRHDT and FYEKMQ (reference sequence). J was trimmed by 3 bases and V by 5 bases; bases with no gene match: 7. The CDR3 region has the DNA TGTGCCAGCAGCGCCGGACAGGGTAGAACAGATACGCAGTATTTT. Its protein is CASSAGQGRTDTQYF.

This clone has only one observation. This chain uses TRBV5-1 with TRBJ2-1, with D perhaps TRBD1 (5 bases). This CDR3 is built from 16 residues. Germline V gene sequence: CDR1 SGHRS, CDR2 YFSETQ. Trimming stripped 0 bases from V and 0 bases from J, with 10 bases between. This chain's CDR3 is CASSLDRLSSYNEQFF. Written as DNA, the CDR3 is TGCGCCAGCAGCTTGGACAGGTTAAGCTCCTACAATGAGCAGTTCTTC.

The chain carries TRBV12-5 and TRBJ2-1; possible D gene TRBD1, 6 bases. The CDR3 extends over 13 amino acids. Germline V gene data show CDR1 as LGHNT and CDR2 as FRNRAP. V lost 7 bases and J lost 9, with 16 bases in between. The CDR3 region is CASATGSAGEQFF. The CDR3 DNA reads as TGTGCTAGTGCGACAGGATCGGCGGGTGAGCAGTTCTTC.